What follows is one T cell receptor beta chain and its context. Its antigen is still unknown. This entry comes from a study of cytomegalovirus exposure and HLA in healthy donors. CDR1 is MNHEY and CDR2 is SMNVEV in the germline V gene (reference sequence). V lost 5 bases and J lost 7, with 12 bases in between. The CDR3 is 14 amino acids. The study ran its PCR with 60 Vbeta and 13 Jbeta primers. TCRdb keeps only in-frame clones here, not all; method: immunoSEQ multiplex PCR. Counted here are roughly 180,000 clones, 70% to 80% occurring once; the ten biggest clones make up approximately 1.3%. The study's findings and limits: Exclusion as indistinguishable affected some V segments, including TRBV6-2 and TRBV6-3. One variant, a missense change in DCLRE1C, was linked in a later analysis to TCR beta V- and J-gene trimming. Testing in vitro showed a few CMV-associated chains specific for CMV antigens.

This clonotype originated in a man aged 25-45 years in good health and CMV-seronegative. The source material was PBMCs. V usage is TRBV27 and J usage is TRBJ1-6; the D is unclear. The CDR3 region is CASSRRFLNSPLHF. In DNA, the CDR3 is TGTGCCAGCAGTCGCCGGTTTTTGAATTCACCCCTCCACTTT.